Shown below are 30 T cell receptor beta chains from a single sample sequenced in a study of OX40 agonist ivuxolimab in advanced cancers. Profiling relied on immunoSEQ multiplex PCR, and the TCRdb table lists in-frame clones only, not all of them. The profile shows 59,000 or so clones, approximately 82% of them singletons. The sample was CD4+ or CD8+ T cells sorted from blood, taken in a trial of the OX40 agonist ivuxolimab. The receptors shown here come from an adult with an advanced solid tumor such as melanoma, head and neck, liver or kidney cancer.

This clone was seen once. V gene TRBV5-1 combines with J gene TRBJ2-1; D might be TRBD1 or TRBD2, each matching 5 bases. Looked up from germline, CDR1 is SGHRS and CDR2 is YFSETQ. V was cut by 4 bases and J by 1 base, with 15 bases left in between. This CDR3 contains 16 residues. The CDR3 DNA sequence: TGCGCCAGCAGCCTGCCGGGGCTAGCATCCTACAATGAGCAGTTCTTC. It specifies CASSLPGLASYNEQFF.

The DNA for the CDR3 is TGTGCCAGCAGCCGCGAACAGGGGGTTGGTGAAGCTTTCTTT. Protein product: CASSREQGVGEAFF. The chain uses TRBV14 and TRBJ1-1; 8 bases align to TRBD1. Germline-derived CDR1 and CDR2 are SGHDN and FVKESK. Trimming took 4 bases from V and 7 from J; bases not matched to a gene: 8. The CDR3 consists of 14 residues.

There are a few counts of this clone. The CDR3 sequence is CASSYGDWSSSYEQYF. The CDR3 region has the DNA TGTGCCAGCAGTTACGGGGACTGGTCGAGCTCCTACGAGCAGTACTTC. The chain carries TRBV6-6 and TRBJ2-7, with D possibly TRBD2 on 6 matching bases. V lost 2 bases to trimming and J lost 0 bases, with 14 bases between them. This CDR3 comprises 16 residues. Germline V gene lookup returns CDR1 MNHNY and CDR2 SVGAGI (reference sequence).

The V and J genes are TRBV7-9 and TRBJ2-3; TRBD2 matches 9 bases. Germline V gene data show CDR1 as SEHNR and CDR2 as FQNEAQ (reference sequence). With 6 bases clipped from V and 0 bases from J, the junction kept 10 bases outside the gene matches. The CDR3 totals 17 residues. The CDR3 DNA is TGTGCCAGCAGAAAGGGGGCTAGCGGGGTTAGCACAGATACGCAGTATTTT. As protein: CASRKGASGVSTDTQYF.

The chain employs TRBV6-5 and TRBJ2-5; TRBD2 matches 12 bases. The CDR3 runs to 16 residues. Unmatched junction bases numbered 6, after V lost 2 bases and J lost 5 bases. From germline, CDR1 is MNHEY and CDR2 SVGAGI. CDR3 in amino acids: CASSYLASGGGETQYF. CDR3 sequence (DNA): TGTGCCAGCAGTTACCTGGCTAGCGGGGGGGGTGAGACCCAGTACTTC.

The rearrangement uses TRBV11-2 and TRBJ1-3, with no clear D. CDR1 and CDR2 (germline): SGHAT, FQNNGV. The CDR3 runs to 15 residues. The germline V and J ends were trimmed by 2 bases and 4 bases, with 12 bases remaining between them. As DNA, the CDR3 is TGTGCCAGCAGCTTAACCGAAGCCAGAGGAAACACCATATATTTT. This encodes CASSLTEARGNTIYF. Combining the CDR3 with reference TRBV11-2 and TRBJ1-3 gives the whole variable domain EAGVAQSPRYKIIEKRQSVAFWCNPISGHATLYWYQQILGQGPKLLIQFQNNGVVDDSQLPKDRFSAERLKGVDSTLKIQPAKLEDSAVYLCASSLTEARGNTIYFGEGSWLTVV.

The CDR3 protein is CASSTEGLAGVSGRFF. Written as DNA, the CDR3 is TGCGCCAGCAGCACTGAGGGACTAGCGGGAGTTTCGGGGCGGTTCTTC. The rearrangement joins TRBV5-1 to TRBJ2-1, with 14 bases lining up with TRBD2. V was pared by 4 bases and J by 15 bases, with 15 bases of the junction left unmatched. The CDR3 is 16 amino acids. CDR1 is SGHRS and CDR2 is YFSETQ in the germline V gene.

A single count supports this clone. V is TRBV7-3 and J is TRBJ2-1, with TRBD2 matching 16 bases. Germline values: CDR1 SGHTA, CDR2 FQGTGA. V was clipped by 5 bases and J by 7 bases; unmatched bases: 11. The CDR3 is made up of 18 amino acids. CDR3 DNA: TGTGCCAGCAGCCTCGGGACTAGCGGGAGGGCCAGGAGGAATGAGCAGTTCTTC. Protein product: CASSLGTSGRARRNEQFF.

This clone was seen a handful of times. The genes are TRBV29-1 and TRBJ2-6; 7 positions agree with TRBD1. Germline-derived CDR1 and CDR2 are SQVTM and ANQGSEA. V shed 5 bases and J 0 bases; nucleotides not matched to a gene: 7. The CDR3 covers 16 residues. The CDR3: CSVRQGIYSGANVLTF. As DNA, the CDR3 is TGCAGCGTTAGACAGGGTATCTACTCTGGGGCCAACGTCCTGACTTTC.

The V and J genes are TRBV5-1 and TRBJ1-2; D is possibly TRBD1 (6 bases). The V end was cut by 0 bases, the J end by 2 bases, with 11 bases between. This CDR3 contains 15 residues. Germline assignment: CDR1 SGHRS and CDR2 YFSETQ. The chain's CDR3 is CASSLETGRNYGYTF. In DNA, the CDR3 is TGCGCCAGCAGCTTGGAGACAGGACGGAACTATGGCTACACCTTC.

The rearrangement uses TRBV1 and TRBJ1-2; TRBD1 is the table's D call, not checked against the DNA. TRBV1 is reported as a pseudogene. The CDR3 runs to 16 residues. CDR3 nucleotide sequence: TGCACCAGCAGCCCGAAACCCGACACCCTCAGACCCGTTTCAATGTTC. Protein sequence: CTSSPKPDTLRPVSMF.

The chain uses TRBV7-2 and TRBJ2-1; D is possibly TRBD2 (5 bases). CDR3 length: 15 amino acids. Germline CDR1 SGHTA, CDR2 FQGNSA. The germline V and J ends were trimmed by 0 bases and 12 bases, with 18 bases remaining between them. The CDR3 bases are TGTGCCAGCAGCTTAGCTGGCGGCTTCAACAGCGGGCAGTTCTTC. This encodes CASSLAGGFNSGQFF. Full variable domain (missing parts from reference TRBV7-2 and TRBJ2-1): GAGVSQSPSNKVTEKGKDVELRCDPISGHTALYWYRQSLGQGLEFLIYFQGNSAPDKSGLPSDRFSAERTGGSVSTLTIQRTQQEDSAVYLCASSLAGGFNSGQFFGPGTRLTVL.

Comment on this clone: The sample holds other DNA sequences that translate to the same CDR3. The CDR3 coding sequence is TGTGCCAGCAGCTTAGATTCCGGGGGTAGTTCCTACAATGAGCAGTTCTTC. Translation gives CASSLDSGGSSYNEQFF. V and J are TRBV7-2 and TRBJ2-1; TRBD2 might be the D (6 bases). CDR1 is SGHTA, CDR2 FQGNSA, per germline. V lost 1 base and J lost 1, with 14 bases in between. The CDR3 has 17 residues.

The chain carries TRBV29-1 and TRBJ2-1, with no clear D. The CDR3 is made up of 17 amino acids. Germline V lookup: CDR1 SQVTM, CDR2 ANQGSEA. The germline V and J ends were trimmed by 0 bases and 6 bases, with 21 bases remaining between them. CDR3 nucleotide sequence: TGCAGCGTTGAAGATCAGTCCGGTGTCCGAGGTTTCAATGAGCAGTTCTTC. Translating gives CSVEDQSGVRGFNEQFF.

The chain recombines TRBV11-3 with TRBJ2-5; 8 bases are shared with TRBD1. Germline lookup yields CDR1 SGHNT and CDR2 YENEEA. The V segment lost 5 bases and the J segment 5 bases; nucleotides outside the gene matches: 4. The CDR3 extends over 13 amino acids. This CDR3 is CASSGQGGETQYF. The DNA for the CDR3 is TGTGCCAGCAGCGGACAGGGTGGGGAGACCCAGTACTTC.

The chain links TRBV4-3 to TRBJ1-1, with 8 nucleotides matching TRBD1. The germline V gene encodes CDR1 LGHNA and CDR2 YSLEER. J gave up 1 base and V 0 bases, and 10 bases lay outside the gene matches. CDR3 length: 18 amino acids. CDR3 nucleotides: TGCGCCAGCAGCCAAGATTACGGGCAGGGGGCACCGAACACTGAAGCTTTCTTT. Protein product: CASSQDYGQGAPNTEAFF.

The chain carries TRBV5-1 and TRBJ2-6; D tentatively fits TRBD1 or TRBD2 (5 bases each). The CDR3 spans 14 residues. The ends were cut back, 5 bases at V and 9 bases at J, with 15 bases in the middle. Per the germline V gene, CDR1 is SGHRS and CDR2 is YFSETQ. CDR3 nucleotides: TGCGCCAGCAGTACCTTTGGGACGGGCAACGTCCTGACTTTC. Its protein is CASSTFGTGNVLTF.

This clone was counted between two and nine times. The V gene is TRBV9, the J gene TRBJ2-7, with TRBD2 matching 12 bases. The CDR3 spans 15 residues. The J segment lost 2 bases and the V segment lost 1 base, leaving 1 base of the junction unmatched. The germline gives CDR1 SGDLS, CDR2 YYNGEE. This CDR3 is CASSVLAGGAYEQYF. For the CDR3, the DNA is TGTGCCAGCAGCGTACTAGCGGGGGGGGCCTACGAGCAGTACTTC.

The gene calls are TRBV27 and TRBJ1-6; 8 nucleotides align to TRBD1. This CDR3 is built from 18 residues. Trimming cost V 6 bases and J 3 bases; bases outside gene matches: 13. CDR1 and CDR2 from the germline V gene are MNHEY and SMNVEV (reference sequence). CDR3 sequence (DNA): TGTGCCAGCAGCTCCCTGGGCACAGGGACAGGCTATAATTCACCCCTCCACTTT. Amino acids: CASSSLGTGTGYNSPLHF.

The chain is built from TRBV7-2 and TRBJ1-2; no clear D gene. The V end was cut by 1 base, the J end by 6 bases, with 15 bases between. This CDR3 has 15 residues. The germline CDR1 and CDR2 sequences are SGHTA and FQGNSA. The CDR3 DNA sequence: TGTGCCAGCAGCTTAGAGATTCCGGGAATCCATGGCTACACCTTC. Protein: CASSLEIPGIHGYTF.

CDR3 DNA sequence: TGTGCCAGCAGGCCCGGGGTGGCCCGTCCCTACGAGCAGTACTTC. Its protein product is CASRPGVARPYEQYF. The gene calls are TRBV6-5 and TRBJ2-7; a weak D match, TRBD2 (5 bases). V was cut by 6 bases and J by 2 bases, with 17 bases left in between. Germline CDR1 reads MNHEY; CDR2 reads SVGAGI. The CDR3 has 15 residues.

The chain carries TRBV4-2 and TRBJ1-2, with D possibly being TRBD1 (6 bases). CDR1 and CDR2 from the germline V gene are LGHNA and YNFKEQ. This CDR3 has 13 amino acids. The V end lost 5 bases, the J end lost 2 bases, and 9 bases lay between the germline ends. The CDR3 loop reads CASSLDRNYGYTF. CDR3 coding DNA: TGTGCCAGCAGCTTGGACAGAAACTATGGCTACACCTTC.

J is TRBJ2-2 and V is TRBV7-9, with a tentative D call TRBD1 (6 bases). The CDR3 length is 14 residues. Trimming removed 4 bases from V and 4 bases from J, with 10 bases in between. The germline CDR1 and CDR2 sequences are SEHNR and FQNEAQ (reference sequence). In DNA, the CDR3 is TGTGCCAGCAGCTGGGGGCCGAGCACCGGGGAGCTGTTTTTT. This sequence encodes CASSWGPSTGELFF.

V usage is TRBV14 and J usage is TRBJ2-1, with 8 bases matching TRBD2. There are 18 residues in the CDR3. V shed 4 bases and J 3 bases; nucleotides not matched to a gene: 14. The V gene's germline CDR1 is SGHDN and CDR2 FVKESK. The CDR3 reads CASSPKPGGRPHYNEQFF. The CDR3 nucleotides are TGTGCCAGCAGCCCAAAGCCGGGGGGGCGACCCCACTACAATGAGCAGTTCTTC.

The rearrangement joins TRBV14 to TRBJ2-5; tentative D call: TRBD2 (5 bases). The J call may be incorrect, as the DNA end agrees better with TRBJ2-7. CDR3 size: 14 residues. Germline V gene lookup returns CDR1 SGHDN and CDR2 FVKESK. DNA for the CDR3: TGTGCCAGCAGCCAAGTTCGGGGTACCTACGAGCAGTACTTC. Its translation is CASSQVRGTYEQYF.

The CDR3 protein is CASSPTLAGNTIYF. CDR3 sequence (DNA): TGTGCCAGCAGCCCGACCCTAGCGGGAAACACCATATATTTT. The chain is built from TRBV5-6 and TRBJ1-3; D gene ambiguous. The CDR3 contains 14 residues. The V gene's germline CDR1 is SGHDT and CDR2 YYEEEE. The V gene lost 4 bases and the J gene lost 4 bases, with 12 bases spanning the gap.

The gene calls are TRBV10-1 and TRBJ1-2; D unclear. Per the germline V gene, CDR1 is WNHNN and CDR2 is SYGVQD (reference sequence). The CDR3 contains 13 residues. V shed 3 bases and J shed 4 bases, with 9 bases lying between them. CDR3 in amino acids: CASSDSLAYGYTF. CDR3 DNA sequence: TGCGCCAGCAGTGACTCCCTGGCCTATGGCTACACCTTC.

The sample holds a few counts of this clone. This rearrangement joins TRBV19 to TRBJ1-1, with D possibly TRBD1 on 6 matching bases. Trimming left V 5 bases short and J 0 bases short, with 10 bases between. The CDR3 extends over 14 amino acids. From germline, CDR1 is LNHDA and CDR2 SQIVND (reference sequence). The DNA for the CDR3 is TGTGCCAGTAGTTTACAGGGATTGAACACTGAAGCTTTCTTT. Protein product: CASSLQGLNTEAFF.

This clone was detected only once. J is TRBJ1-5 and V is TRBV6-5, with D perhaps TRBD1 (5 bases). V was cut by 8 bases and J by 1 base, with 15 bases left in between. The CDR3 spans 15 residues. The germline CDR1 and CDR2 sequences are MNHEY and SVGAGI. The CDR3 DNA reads TGTGCCAGCTCACTCCGGGGCTTAAGCAATCAGCCCCAGCATTTT. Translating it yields CASSLRGLSNQPQHF.

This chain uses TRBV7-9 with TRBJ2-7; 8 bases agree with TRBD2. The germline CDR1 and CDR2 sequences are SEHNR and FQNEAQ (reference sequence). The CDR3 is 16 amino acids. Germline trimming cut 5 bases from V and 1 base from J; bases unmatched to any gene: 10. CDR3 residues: CASSGPGAGGSYEQYF. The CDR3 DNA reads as TGTGCCAGCAGCGGACCCGGGGCGGGAGGTTCCTACGAGCAGTACTTC.